What follows are 19 T cell receptor beta chains derived from one specimen sequenced in a study of T cells in Graves' hyperthyroidism and ophthalmopathy. Amplification yielded TCR beta CDR3 regions, with RNA transcripts as the source. A first-round RT-PCR of the TCR CDR3 used the HTBI primer set. Each CDR3 protein is one row after TCRdb ran MiXCR on the multiplex PCR reads. The sample has around 440,000 distinct CDR3 sequences; 15% to 17% are singletons. Sequenced input: blood. These receptors all come from a woman younger than 30 with Graves' hyperthyroidism.

This clonotype was seen many times. The J gene is TRBJ1-1, the V gene TRBV9; 9 bases fit TRBD1. This CDR3 contains 16 residues. With V trimmed by 4 bases and J by 1 base, 8 bases remained unmatched. Germline loops: CDR1 SGDLS, CDR2 YYNGEE. The CDR3 here is CASSIEPGQGNTEAFF. The DNA for the CDR3 is TGTGCCAGCAGCATCGAGCCGGGACAGGGGAACACTGAAGCTTTCTTT.

This clonotype showed up many times. The rearrangement uses TRBV28 and TRBJ1-1; D gene uncertain. The germline V gene has CDR1 MDHEN and CDR2 SYDVKM. This CDR3 has 17 amino acids. V lost 3 bases and J lost 1, with 18 bases in between. Here the CDR3 reads CASSFSPLQRRNTEAFF. The CDR3 nucleotides read TGTGCCAGCAGTTTCTCCCCCCTGCAGAGGAGGAACACTGAAGCTTTCTTT.

This clonotype came up many times. The genes are TRBV7-8 and TRBJ1-1; no reliable D call. Germline CDR1 reads SGHVS; CDR2 reads FQNEAQ. Trimming removed 1 base at V and 0 bases at J, with 9 bases between. CDR3 length: 15 amino acids. The CDR3 reads CASSLDSGMNTEAFF. Written as DNA, the CDR3 is TGTGCCAGCAGCTTAGATTCCGGTATGAACACTGAAGCTTTCTTT.

This clonotype was counted many times. The chain links TRBV7-2 to TRBJ1-1; D might be TRBD1 (6 bases). The V gene's germline CDR1 is SGHTA and CDR2 FQGNSA. The CDR3 has 16 amino acids. V was trimmed by 2 bases and J by 3 bases, leaving 16 bases between them. The CDR3 region has the DNA TGTGCCAGCAGCTTAATGCCCTCGACAGGAGACACTGAAGCTTTCTTT. It translates to CASSLMPSTGDTEAFF.

This clonotype was observed a handful of times. The chain has TRBV25-1 and TRBJ1-1; D not resolved. Germline loops: CDR1 MGHDK, CDR2 SYGVNS. Trimming removed 6 bases from V and 4 bases from J, with 12 bases in between. This CDR3 is 13 amino acids long. The CDR3 sequence is CASSPPGSTEAFF. CDR3 nucleotides: TGTGCCAGCAGCCCCCCTGGGTCCACTGAAGCTTTCTTT.

At least ten counts were recorded for this clonotype. The V and J genes are TRBV5-1 and TRBJ2-7; D is unresolved. The V gene lost 0 bases and the J gene lost 2 bases, with 12 bases spanning the gap. The CDR3 spans 15 residues. Per the germline V gene, CDR1 is SGHRS and CDR2 is YFSETQ. CDR3 in DNA: TGCGCCAGCAGCTTGGGAGGTGTGTTACCCTACGAGCAGTACTTC. The encoded protein is CASSLGGVLPYEQYF.

This clonotype was observed at least ten times. The chain uses TRBV5-5 and TRBJ2-1; D remains ambiguous. Germline CDR1 SGHKS, CDR2 YYEKEE (reference sequence). There are 16 residues in the CDR3. V lost 0 bases, J lost 0 bases, and 10 bases lay in between. The CDR3 is CASSLVLLSSYNEQFF. DNA of the CDR3: TGTGCCAGCAGCTTGGTTCTCCTGAGCTCCTACAATGAGCAGTTCTTC.

This clonotype was observed once. This chain links TRBV5-1 with TRBJ1-5, with D maybe TRBD1 (5 bases). The germline V and J ends were trimmed by 4 bases and 6 bases, with 14 bases remaining between them. Germline assignment: CDR1 SGHRS and CDR2 YFSETQ. The CDR3 runs 14 residues. This chain's CDR3 is CASSIRGEGQPQHF. The CDR3 DNA is TGCGCCAGCAGCATCCGGGGGGAGGGTCAGCCCCAGCATTTT.

The CDR3 spells CASSMGTSSWNEQFF. The CDR3 DNA follows: TGTGCCAGTAGTATGGGGACTAGCTCGTGGAATGAGCAGTTCTTC. The genes are TRBV19 and TRBJ2-1; TRBD2 aligns across 9 bases. The CDR3 covers 15 residues. V gave up 3 bases and J gave up 7 bases; unmatched junction bases: 7. Germline V gene sequence: CDR1 LNHDA, CDR2 SQIVND (reference sequence).

This clonotype was detected ten times or more. J is TRBJ2-7 and V is TRBV2; 9 nucleotides line up with TRBD2. V lost 10 bases and J lost 1; bases outside the gene matches: 11. The CDR3 totals 15 residues. Germline V gene sequence: CDR1 SNHLY, CDR2 FYNNEI. The CDR3 loop reads CAKSRGAGGSYEQYF. CDR3 in DNA: TGTGCCAAGTCACGGGGCGCGGGAGGGTCCTACGAGCAGTACTTC.

This clonotype was detected a few times. V is TRBV29-1 and J is TRBJ2-2; 8 nucleotides agree with TRBD2. The CDR3 has 13 residues. J lost 4 bases, V lost 7 bases, and 5 bases had no gene match. Germline CDR1 is SQVTM and CDR2 is ANQGSEA. In DNA form, the CDR3 reads TGCAGCGCCGGGACTAGATTCACCGGGGAGCTGTTTTTT. The encoded protein is CSAGTRFTGELFF.

The chain joins TRBV4-3 to TRBJ2-1, with 13 bases identical to TRBD2. The V segment lost 8 bases and the J segment 10 bases; nucleotides outside the gene matches: 11. The CDR3 runs 15 residues. Looked up from germline, CDR1 is LGHNA and CDR2 is YSLEER. Here the CDR3 reads CASAGLAGASGEQFF. CDR3 DNA: TGCGCCAGCGCTGGACTAGCGGGGGCCTCAGGAGAGCAGTTCTTC.

This clonotype was recorded a few times. The chain is built from TRBV5-1 and TRBJ1-5; 10 positions agree with TRBD1. With V trimmed by 4 bases and J by 3 bases, 10 bases remained unmatched. The length of the CDR3 is 17 residues. Germline V gene lookup returns CDR1 SGHRS and CDR2 YFSETQ. In nucleotides, the CDR3 is TGCGCCAGCAGCCCGGGACAGGGGCCCGTCGCCAATCAGCCCCAGCATTTT. Protein: CASSPGQGPVANQPQHF. Supplemented by reference TRBV5-1 and TRBJ1-5, the full variable domain reads KAGVTQTPRYLIKTRGQQVTLSCSPISGHRSVSWYQQTPGQGLQFLFEYFSETQRNKGNFPGRFSGRQFSNSRSEMNVSTLELGDSALYLCASSPGQGPVANQPQHFGDGTRLSIL.

This clonotype was seen many times. This chain connects TRBV11-2 to TRBJ2-5; 14 nucleotides match TRBD2. With 4 bases clipped from V and 4 bases from J, the junction kept 11 bases outside the gene matches. Germline CDR1 and CDR2: SGHAT and FQNNGV. CDR3 length: 18 residues. In nucleotides, the CDR3 is TGTGCCAGCAGCTGGGGACTAGCGGGGGCCTCGGGGGCAGAGACCCAGTACTTC. This encodes CASSWGLAGASGAETQYF. Filled out from reference TRBV11-2 and TRBJ2-5, the complete variable domain reads EAGVAQSPRYKIIEKRQSVAFWCNPISGHATLYWYQQILGQGPKLLIQFQNNGVVDDSQLPKDRFSAERLKGVDSTLKIQPAKLEDSAVYLCASSWGLAGASGAETQYFGPGTRLLVL.

This clonotype came up many times. The chain recombines TRBV7-2 with TRBJ1-2; 7 bases match TRBD1. This CDR3 has 16 amino acids. Germline CDR1 SGHTA, CDR2 FQGNSA. Losses at the gene ends were 0 bases for V and 5 bases for J; bases not matched to a gene: 9. CDR3 region: CASSLARGWLGYGYTF. CDR3 nucleotides: TGTGCCAGCAGCTTAGCCAGGGGGTGGCTGGGGTATGGCTACACCTTC.

This clonotype turned up a few times. The gene calls are TRBV20-1 and TRBJ2-2, with 9 bases fitting TRBD2. The germline V gene encodes CDR1 DFQATT and CDR2 SNEGSKA (reference sequence). Trimming took 4 bases from V and 2 from J; bases not matched to a gene: 5. The CDR3 contains 15 residues. The CDR3: CSATRGGSNTGELFF. DNA of the CDR3: TGCAGTGCTACGCGGGGGGGCTCCAACACCGGGGAGCTGTTTTTT.

There are many counts of this clonotype. The V and J genes are TRBV6-1 and TRBJ1-2, with D possibly TRBD1 on 5 matching bases. The CDR3 totals 13 residues. Trimming took off 7 bases at V and 4 bases at J, with 13 bases between the two ends. Germline V gives CDR1 MNHNS, CDR2 SASEGT. In nucleotides, the CDR3 is TGTGCCAGCACCCCGGGACGGCTCTATGGCTACACCTTC. Amino acids: CASTPGRLYGYTF.

Many counts were recorded for this clonotype. The chain has TRBV5-1 and TRBJ1-2; no clear D. The CDR3 is 10 amino acids. The V gene lost 0 bases and the J gene lost 8 bases, with 2 bases spanning the gap. CDR1 is SGHRS and CDR2 is YFSETQ in the germline V gene. CDR3 bases: TGCGCCAGCAGCTTGGAGGGCTACACCTTC. This codes for CASSLEGYTF.

Regarding this clonotype: One end of the junction varies from germline; a read error may be responsible. This chain links TRBV20-1 with TRBJ2-1; TRBD2 agrees at 8 bases. Germline V gene sequence: CDR1 DFQATT, CDR2 SNEGSKA (reference sequence). This CDR3 is built from 14 residues. This CDR3 reads CSPISGGRYSEQFF. The CDR3 region has the DNA TGCAGCCCAATCAGCGGCGGGAGGTACAGTGAGCAGTTCTTC.